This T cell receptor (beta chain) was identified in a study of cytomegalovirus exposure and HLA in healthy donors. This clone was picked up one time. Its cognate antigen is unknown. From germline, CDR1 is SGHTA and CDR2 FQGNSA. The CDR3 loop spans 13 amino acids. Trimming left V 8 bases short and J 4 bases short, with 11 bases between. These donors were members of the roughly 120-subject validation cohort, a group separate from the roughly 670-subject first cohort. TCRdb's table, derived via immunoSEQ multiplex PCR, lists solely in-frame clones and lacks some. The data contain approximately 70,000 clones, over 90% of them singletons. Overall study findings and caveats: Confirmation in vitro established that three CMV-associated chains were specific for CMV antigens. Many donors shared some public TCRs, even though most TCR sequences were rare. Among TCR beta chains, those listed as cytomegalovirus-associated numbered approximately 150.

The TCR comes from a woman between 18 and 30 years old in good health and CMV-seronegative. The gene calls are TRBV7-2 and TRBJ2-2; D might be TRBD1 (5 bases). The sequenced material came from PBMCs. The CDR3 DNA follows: TGTGCCAGCGTAAGACAGACCACCGGGGAGCTGTTTTTT. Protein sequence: CASVRQTTGELFF.